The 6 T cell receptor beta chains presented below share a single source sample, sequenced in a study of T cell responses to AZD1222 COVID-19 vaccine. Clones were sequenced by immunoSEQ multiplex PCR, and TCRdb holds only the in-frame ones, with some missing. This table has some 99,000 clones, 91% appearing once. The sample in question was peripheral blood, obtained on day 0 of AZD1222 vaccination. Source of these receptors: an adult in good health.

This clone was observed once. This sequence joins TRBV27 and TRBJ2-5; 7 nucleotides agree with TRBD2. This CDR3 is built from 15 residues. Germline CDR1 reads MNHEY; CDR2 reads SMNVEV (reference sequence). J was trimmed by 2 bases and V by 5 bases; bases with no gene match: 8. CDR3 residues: CASSLRGTTQETQYF. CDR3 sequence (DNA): TGTGCCAGCAGTCTGCGGGGGACCACTCAAGAGACCCAGTACTTC.

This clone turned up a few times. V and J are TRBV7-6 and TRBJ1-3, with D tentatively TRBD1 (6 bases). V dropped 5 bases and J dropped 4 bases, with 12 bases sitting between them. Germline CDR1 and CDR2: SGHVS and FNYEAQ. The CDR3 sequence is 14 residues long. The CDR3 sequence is CASSPQGRGNTIYF. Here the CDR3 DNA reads TGTGCCAGCAGCCCTCAGGGGCGGGGAAACACCATATATTTT.

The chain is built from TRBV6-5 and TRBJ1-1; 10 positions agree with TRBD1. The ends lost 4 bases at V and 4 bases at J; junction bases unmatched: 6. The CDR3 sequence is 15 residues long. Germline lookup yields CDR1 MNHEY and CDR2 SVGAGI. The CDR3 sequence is CASSSLGQGSTEAFF. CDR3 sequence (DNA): TGTGCCAGCAGTTCCCTGGGACAGGGGAGCACTGAAGCTTTCTTT.

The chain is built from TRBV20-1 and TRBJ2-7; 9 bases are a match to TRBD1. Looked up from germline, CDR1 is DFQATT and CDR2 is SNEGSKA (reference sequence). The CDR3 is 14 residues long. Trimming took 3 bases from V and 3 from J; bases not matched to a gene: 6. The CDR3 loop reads CSASEGTGNYEQYF. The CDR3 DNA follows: TGCAGTGCTAGTGAGGGGACAGGGAACTACGAGCAGTACTTC.

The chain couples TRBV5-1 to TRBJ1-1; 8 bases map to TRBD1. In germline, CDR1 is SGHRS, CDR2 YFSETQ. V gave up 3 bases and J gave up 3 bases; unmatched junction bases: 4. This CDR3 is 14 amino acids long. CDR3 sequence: CASSYRGSDTEAFF. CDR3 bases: TGCGCCAGCAGCTACAGGGGGTCGGACACTGAAGCTTTCTTT.

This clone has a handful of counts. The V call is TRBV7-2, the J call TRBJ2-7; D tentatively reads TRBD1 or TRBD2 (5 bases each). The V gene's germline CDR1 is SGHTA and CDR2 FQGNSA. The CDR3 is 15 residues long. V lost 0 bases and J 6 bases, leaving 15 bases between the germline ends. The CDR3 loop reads CASSLALGVSGEQYF. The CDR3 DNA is TGTGCCAGCAGCTTAGCGCTGGGGGTATCAGGCGAGCAGTACTTC.